The clone carrying this T cell receptor beta chain showed up just once. This specimen belongs to a study of blood T cell repertoires in COVID-19. Study background: Donors in the United States, Italy and Spain gave samples during acute or convalescent COVID-19. Nucleic acid was either cDNA or gDNA, and it came from T cells, B-cell-depleted T cells, or PBMCs.

In the authors' methods: Estimated nucleated cell counts came from reference gene primer amplification. Profiled with immunoSEQ multiplex PCR; TCRdb holds only in-frame clones, not every one. V, J and clone size are those of that table, while D and trimming were read from the DNA. Seen here are roughly 25,000 clones, 65% to 85% observed once, and the top ten hold over 6%. The CDR3 loop spans 15 amino acids. In germline, CDR1 is SGDLS, CDR2 YYNGEE. Trimming left V 0 bases short and J 3 bases short, with 12 bases between. The TCR originated in a man aged 50-59 years with COVID-19, enrolled during active disease. Material: peripheral blood. The V call is TRBV9, the J call TRBJ1-1; D gene uncertain. The CDR3 reads CASSVAGDGYTEAFF. CDR3 coding DNA: TGTGCCAGCAGCGTAGCCGGGGATGGGTACACTGAAGCTTTCTTT.